This TCR beta chain was identified in a study of blood T cell repertoires in COVID-19. Study as a whole: Sites in the United States, Italy and Spain provided acute and convalescent COVID-19 samples. Sources were T cells, B-cell-depleted T cells, or PBMCs; the material itself was cDNA or gDNA.

TCRdb keeps only in-frame clones here, not all; method: immunoSEQ multiplex PCR. This sample has hundreds of thousands of clones; roughly 87% occur once, and the top ten carry about an eighth. Germline V gene data show CDR1 as SGHRS and CDR2 as YFSETQ. This CDR3 region has 14 residues. V gave up 6 bases and J gave up 7 bases; unmatched junction bases: 8. Sequenced sample: peripheral blood. This sequence originates from a human donor in a cohort sampled during active COVID-19. The chain is built from TRBV5-1 and TRBJ2-1, with 9 bases that match TRBD1. The CDR3 loop reads CASTGQGGGNEQFF. CDR3 DNA sequence: TGCGCCAGCACGGGACAGGGAGGCGGAAATGAGCAGTTCTTC.